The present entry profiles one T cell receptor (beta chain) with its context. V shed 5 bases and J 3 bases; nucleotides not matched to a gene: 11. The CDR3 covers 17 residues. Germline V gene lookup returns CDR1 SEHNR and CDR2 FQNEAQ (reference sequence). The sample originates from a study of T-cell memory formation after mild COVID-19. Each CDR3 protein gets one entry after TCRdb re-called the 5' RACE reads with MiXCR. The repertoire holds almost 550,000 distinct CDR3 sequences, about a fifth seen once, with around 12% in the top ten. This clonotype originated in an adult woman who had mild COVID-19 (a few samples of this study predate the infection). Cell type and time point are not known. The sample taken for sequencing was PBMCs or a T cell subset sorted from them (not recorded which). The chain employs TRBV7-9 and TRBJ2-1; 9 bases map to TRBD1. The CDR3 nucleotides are TGTGCCAGCAGCAGCGGAACACAGGGGGCATTCTACAATGAGCAGTTCTTC. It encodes CASSSGTQGAFYNEQFF.